This T cell receptor beta chain derives from a study of blood T cell repertoires in COVID-19. CDR3 length: 15 residues. Germline CDR1 SGHRS, CDR2 YFSETQ. V was trimmed by 1 base and J by 0 bases, leaving 10 bases between them. This clone was counted a few times. Here immunoSEQ multiplex PCR was the method, and the copy in TCRdb shows in-frame clones only, minus some. The table records over 200,000 clones, about nine tenths of them present only once. The TCR was taken from an older woman with acute or convalescent COVID-19. The chain recombines TRBV5-1 with TRBJ1-1; no clear D. Input material: peripheral blood. The CDR3 nucleotides read TGCGCCAGCAGCTTGATTGGGAGCTTGAACACTGAAGCTTTCTTT. This translates into CASSLIGSLNTEAFF.